Each of the 30 T cell receptor beta chains below was sequenced from the same sample in a study of T cells in Graves' hyperthyroidism and ophthalmopathy. TCR beta CDR3 regions were amplified from RNA transcripts. First-round RT-PCR of the TCR CDR3 relied on the HTBI primer set. Each CDR3 protein gets one entry after TCRdb re-called the multiplex PCR reads with MiXCR. The repertoire holds 350,000 or so distinct CDR3 sequences, with roughly 18% as singletons. Input material: blood. These receptors came from a woman aged 40-49 years with Graves' ophthalmopathy.

The rearrangement joins TRBV5-4 to TRBJ2-1; 10 bases fit TRBD1. J was trimmed by 8 bases and V by 4 bases; bases with no gene match: 12. In germline, CDR1 is SGHNT, CDR2 YYREEE (reference sequence). This CDR3 is 16 amino acids long. Here the CDR3 reads CASSPGALTGGHEQFF. CDR3 nucleotides: TGTGCCAGCAGCCCCGGCGCCTTGACAGGGGGCCATGAGCAGTTCTTC.

This clonotype was observed many times. This rearrangement joins TRBV5-5 to TRBJ1-5; the match to TRBD1 covers 7 bases. Trimming at V came to 3 bases and at J to 5 bases, leaving 8 bases not matched to a gene. CDR3 length: 15 residues. Germline V gene data show CDR1 as SGHKS and CDR2 as YYEKEE (reference sequence). The CDR3 spells CASSSWGQGDQPQHF. CDR3 in DNA: TGTGCCAGCAGCTCGTGGGGGCAGGGGGATCAGCCCCAGCATTTT.

This clonotype appeared a few times. This chain uses TRBV5-1 with TRBJ2-7; the D gene is possibly TRBD1 (6 bases). Germline V CDR1 and CDR2: SGHRS, YFSETQ. This CDR3 comprises 16 residues. With 0 bases removed from V and 0 bases from J, the gap between germline ends came to 13 bases. CDR3 sequence (DNA): TGCGCCAGCAGCTTGGGAGACAGGAGGAGCTCCTACGAGCAGTACTTC. This codes for CASSLGDRRSSYEQYF. Using reference TRBV5-1 and TRBJ2-7 for the parts outside the CDR3, the full variable domain is KAGVTQTPRYLIKTRGQQVTLSCSPISGHRSVSWYQQTPGQGLQFLFEYFSETQRNKGNFPGRFSGRQFSNSRSEMNVSTLELGDSALYLCASSLGDRRSSYEQYFGPGTRLTVT.

This clonotype showed up many times. The chain links TRBV10-3 to TRBJ1-1; no definite D call. The germline gives CDR1 ENHRY, CDR2 SYGVKD. The CDR3 runs 13 residues. Trimming removed 3 bases from V and 1 base from J, with 6 bases in between. The CDR3 bases are TGTGCCATCAGTGAAGTCCAGAACACTGAAGCTTTCTTT. This codes for CAISEVQNTEAFF.

The J gene is TRBJ2-7, the V gene TRBV7-9; 9 bases line up with TRBD1. Germline assignment: CDR1 SEHNR and CDR2 FQNEAQ (reference sequence). This CDR3 is 11 amino acids long. V trimming: 6 bases; J trimming: 12 bases; junction bases outside the gene matches: 6. In DNA, the CDR3 is TGTGCCAGCAGTCGACAGGGGGTCGTGTACTTC. Translated: CASSRQGVVYF.

The J gene is TRBJ2-2, the V gene TRBV9; 8 nucleotides match TRBD2. J lost 7 bases, V lost 4 bases, and 15 bases had no gene match. From germline, CDR1 is SGDLS and CDR2 YYNGEE. The CDR3 runs 17 residues. The CDR3 here is CASSPFLASGYIGELFF. The DNA for the CDR3 is TGTGCCAGCAGCCCGTTCCTGGCTAGCGGGTATATCGGGGAGCTGTTTTTT.

This clonotype occurred many times. The chain couples TRBV10-2 to TRBJ1-2, with 7 bases fitting TRBD1. The J segment lost 3 bases and the V segment lost 5 bases, leaving 3 bases of the junction unmatched. In germline, CDR1 is WSHSY, CDR2 SAAADI. The CDR3 runs to 13 residues. CDR3 sequence: CASSRDSYYGYTF. CDR3 sequence (DNA): TGCGCCAGCAGTAGGGACAGCTACTATGGCTACACCTTC.

This clonotype was seen at least ten times. CDR3 nucleotide sequence: TGTGCCAGTAGTATGAAATCCCTAAGCAATCAGCCCCAGCATTTT. Its protein product is CASSMKSLSNQPQHF. The chain carries TRBV19 and TRBJ1-5; D is undetermined. Trimming pared 3 bases from V and 1 base from J, leaving 10 bases between. The V gene's germline CDR1 is LNHDA and CDR2 SQIVND (reference sequence). The CDR3 is 15 residues long.

This clonotype was seen once. The chain joins TRBV20-1 to TRBJ2-5; 9 bases match TRBD1. Germline V CDR1 and CDR2: DFQATT, SNEGSKA (reference sequence). V shed 5 bases, J shed 4 bases, and the junction held 5 bases outside the gene matches. The CDR3 has 13 amino acids. The CDR3: CSAAGTGLETQYF. DNA for the CDR3: TGCAGTGCTGCCGGGACAGGGTTAGAGACCCAGTACTTC.

This clonotype was found many times. V usage is TRBV30 and J usage is TRBJ1-3; D is undetermined. Trimming took 3 bases from V and 2 from J, leaving 5 bases between them. Germline-derived CDR1 and CDR2 are GTSNPN and SVGIG (reference sequence). The CDR3 has 12 amino acids. The CDR3, as DNA: TGTGCCTGGAGCACGACTGGAAACACCATATATTTT. Translation: CAWSTTGNTIYF.

Ten or more counts support this clonotype. V gene TRBV5-6 combines with J gene TRBJ1-1; D is unresolved. The germline gives CDR1 SGHDT, CDR2 YYEEEE. V gave up 2 bases and J gave up 0 bases, with 14 bases separating them. The CDR3 has 16 amino acids. The CDR3 DNA reads TGTGCCAGCAGCTTAGTCACGCGCCAGGTGAACACTGAAGCTTTCTTT. Its translation is CASSLVTRQVNTEAFF.

At least ten counts were recorded for this clonotype. V gene TRBV11-2 combines with J gene TRBJ1-6; D gene uncertain. The V and J ends lost 0 bases and 10 bases respectively, with 10 bases between them. Germline values: CDR1 SGHAT, CDR2 FQNNGV. The CDR3 totals 14 residues. The CDR3 is CASSLDAVYSPLHF. CDR3 nucleotide sequence: TGTGCCAGCAGCTTAGATGCGGTTTACTCACCCCTCCACTTT.

This clonotype was picked up a small number of times. The gene calls are TRBV3-1 and TRBJ1-2; D perhaps matches TRBD1 (6 bases). V shed 0 bases and J shed 6 bases, with 14 bases lying between them. The V gene's germline CDR1 is LGHDT and CDR2 YNNKEL (reference sequence). This CDR3 region has 15 residues. CDR3 coding DNA: TGTGCCAGCAGCCAAGATCCGTGGGGGGCGAATGGCTACACCTTC. This translates into CASSQDPWGANGYTF.

This clonotype was counted ten times or more. This sequence joins TRBV28 and TRBJ2-7; D perhaps matches TRBD1 (6 bases). The V end lost 5 bases, the J end lost 3 bases, and 14 bases lay between the germline ends. Germline-derived CDR1 and CDR2 are MDHEN and SYDVKM. This CDR3 is built from 14 residues. This CDR3 reads CASSEGTSHYEQYF. Here the CDR3 DNA reads TGTGCCAGCAGTGAAGGGACAAGCCACTACGAGCAGTACTTC.

A word on this clonotype: The junction departs from germline at one end; a sequencing error may be responsible. The chain combines TRBV6-2 or TRBV6-3 with TRBJ2-5; a weak D match, TRBD1 (6 bases). CDR1 and CDR2 (germline): MNHEY, SVGEGT. CDR3 length: 14 residues. The CDR3 region has the DNA TGTGCCAGCAGGCGAAACAGGGCCGGAGAGACACAGTACTTC. It translates to CASRRNRAGETQYF.

At least ten counts were recorded for this clonotype. V gene TRBV29-1 combines with J gene TRBJ1-1; 9 bases match TRBD1. With V trimmed by 7 bases and J by 6 bases, 6 bases remained unmatched. Germline assignment: CDR1 SQVTM and CDR2 ANQGSEA. The CDR3 extends over 12 amino acids. This CDR3 is CSGGQGGSEAFF. CDR3 nucleotide sequence: TGCAGCGGGGGACAGGGCGGATCTGAAGCTTTCTTT. Full variable domain (remainder filled in from reference TRBV29-1 and TRBJ1-1): SAVISQKPSRDICQRGTSLTIQCQVDSQVTMMFWYRQQPGQSLTLIATANQGSEATYESGFVIDKFPISRPNLTFSTLTVSNMSPEDSSIYLCSGGQGGSEAFFGQGTRLTVV.

This CDR3 reads CASSEMEGQETQYF. The CDR3 nucleotides are TGTGCCAGCAGTGAAATGGAAGGGCAGGAGACCCAGTACTTC. The chain combines TRBV6-1 with TRBJ2-5; D gene uncertain. Trimming left V 2 bases short and J 5 bases short, with 12 bases between. Germline CDR1 and CDR2: MNHNS and SASEGT. This CDR3 has 14 residues.

There are many counts of this clonotype. CDR3 in DNA: TGTGCCAGCAGTGAAGCGCCCGGGAGCGGAGAGACCCAGTACTTC. Translated, it gives CASSEAPGSGETQYF. The gene calls are TRBV2 and TRBJ2-5; weak D call: TRBD2 (6 bases). Trimming removed 0 bases at V and 4 bases at J, with 12 bases between. Germline values: CDR1 SNHLY, CDR2 FYNNEI. This CDR3 is built from 15 residues.

The table lists this clonotype with many counts. This chain uses TRBV3-1 with TRBJ2-2, with TRBD2 matching over 10 bases. Trimming took 4 bases from V and 3 from J; bases not matched to a gene: 8. The CDR3 contains 17 residues. CDR1 and CDR2 from the germline V gene are LGHDT and YNNKEL (reference sequence). CDR3 DNA sequence: TGTGCCAGCAGCCCCGCAGCGGGAGGGCGTTACACCGGGGAGCTGTTTTTT. It encodes CASSPAAGGRYTGELFF.

This clonotype came up many times. This chain uses TRBV20-1 with TRBJ2-2; 8 bases are shared with TRBD2. Losses at the gene ends were 3 bases for V and 5 bases for J; bases not matched to a gene: 5. CDR3 length equals 14 residues. Germline values: CDR1 DFQATT, CDR2 SNEGSKA (reference sequence). The CDR3 region has the DNA TGCAGTGCTAGTGCCGGGAGGGCAACCGGGGAGCTGTTTTTT. It specifies CSASAGRATGELFF.

This clonotype was counted ten times or more. The gene calls are TRBV15 and TRBJ2-2, with D possibly TRBD1 on 6 matching bases. There are 12 residues in the CDR3. Trimming shortened V by 7 bases and J by 4 bases, and 7 bases separated the two germline ends. CDR1 LNHNV and CDR2 YYDKDF come from the germline V gene (reference sequence). CDR3 bases: TGTGCCACCAAAGGGGGCACCGGGGAGCTGTTTTTT. Its protein product is CATKGGTGELFF.

The chain uses TRBV5-1 and TRBJ2-7; 9 nucleotides match TRBD1. V lost 5 bases and J lost 3; bases outside the gene matches: 6. The CDR3 spans 14 residues. CDR1 and CDR2 from the germline V gene are SGHRS and YFSETQ. This chain's CDR3 is CASRSTGGVYEQYF. For the CDR3, the DNA is TGCGCCAGCAGGAGTACAGGGGGCGTCTACGAGCAGTACTTC.

This clonotype turned up a few times. This sequence joins TRBV5-1 and TRBJ2-2; D call uncertain. The CDR3 covers 15 residues. The ends were cut back, 0 bases at V and 3 bases at J, with 9 bases in the middle. Germline V lookup: CDR1 SGHRS, CDR2 YFSETQ. The CDR3 DNA reads as TGCGCCAGCAGCTTGGAGCAGAGGCACACCGGGGAGCTGTTTTTT. Its protein product is CASSLEQRHTGELFF.

This clonotype was counted many times. J is TRBJ2-7 and V is TRBV19; no firm D call. V was clipped by 6 bases and J by 5 bases, with 14 bases between them. The CDR3 is made up of 13 amino acids. CDR1 LNHDA and CDR2 SQIVND come from the germline V gene (reference sequence). This CDR3 reads CASRLTFRDEQYF. The CDR3 nucleotides read TGTGCCAGTAGACTCACGTTCCGGGACGAGCAGTACTTC.

Remarks on this clonotype: The junction shows a germline mismatch at one end, possibly a read error. V usage is TRBV6-1 and J usage is TRBJ2-5, with D perhaps given as TRBD1 or TRBD2 (6 bases each). The CDR3 runs 16 residues. Germline lookup yields CDR1 MNHNS and CDR2 SASEGT. The CDR3 sequence: CASSQDGGGPGETQYF. The CDR3 DNA reads as TGCGCCAGCAGCCAAGACGGTGGGGGGCCGGGAGAGACCCAGTACTTC.

This clonotype was counted at least ten times. The J gene is TRBJ1-6, the V gene TRBV7-2; D remains ambiguous. The V gene's germline CDR1 is SGHTA and CDR2 FQGNSA. The CDR3 is made up of 13 amino acids. Trimming cost V 4 bases and J 6 bases, with 7 bases left between them. This CDR3 reads CASSSRGNSPLHF. The CDR3 DNA follows: TGTGCCAGCAGCTCGCGGGGTAATTCACCCCTCCACTTT.

This clonotype was seen many times. The chain employs TRBV20-1 and TRBJ2-7; either TRBD1 or TRBD2 may supply D (5 bases each). Germline CDR1 reads DFQATT; CDR2 reads SNEGSKA (reference sequence). This CDR3 contains 14 residues. Trimming took off 6 bases at V and 3 bases at J, with 18 bases between the two ends. The CDR3 DNA is TGCAGTGCCCACATAGTGGTTGGGGGCTACGAGCAGTACTTC. Translated, it gives CSAHIVVGGYEQYF.

This clonotype was seen ten or more times. The chain couples TRBV12-3 or TRBV12-4 to TRBJ2-4, with D perhaps TRBD1 (5 bases). This CDR3 is built from 14 residues. V dropped 3 bases and J dropped 1 base, with 7 bases sitting between them. CDR3 region: CASSFNRAKNIQYF. DNA of the CDR3: TGTGCCAGCAGTTTTAACAGGGCCAAAAACATTCAGTACTTC.

This clonotype was seen a few times. V gene TRBV7-8 combines with J gene TRBJ1-1; no clear D gene. This CDR3 contains 16 residues. Germline V lookup: CDR1 SGHVS, CDR2 FQNEAQ. The ends were cut back, 5 bases at V and 3 bases at J, with 19 bases in the middle. CDR3 nucleotides: TGTGCCAGCAGCACGCCCGGTCTGAGGAAGGACACTGAAGCTTTCTTT. Translated: CASSTPGLRKDTEAFF.

This clonotype came up many times. This chain connects TRBV12-3 or TRBV12-4 to TRBJ2-4; no clear D. CDR3 length: 13 amino acids. V was cut by 6 bases and J by 1 base, with 7 bases left in between. The CDR3 region is CASRLGAKNIQYF. The CDR3 DNA reads TGTGCCAGCAGATTGGGGGCCAAAAACATTCAGTACTTC.